Reported below is one TCR beta chain. The data are from a study of T cell responses to AZD1222 COVID-19 vaccine. Generated by immunoSEQ multiplex PCR, the TCRdb table keeps only in-frame clones and is missing some. The sample shows about 110,000 clones, about 92% of them seen only once. V lost 4 bases to trimming and J lost 4 bases; unmatched junction nucleotides: 6. Germline CDR1 reads KGHDR; CDR2 reads SFDVKD. This CDR3 has 15 residues. The source of this sequence is an adult who received the AZD1222 COVID-19 vaccine. The rearrangement links TRBV24-1 to TRBJ1-5; 7 nucleotides match TRBD1. Sequencing was performed on peripheral blood, taken 28 days after the second AZD1222 dose. The CDR3 DNA reads as TGTGCCACCAGTGAGTCGACAGGGCCGAATCAGCCCCAGCATTTT. As protein: CATSESTGPNQPQHF.